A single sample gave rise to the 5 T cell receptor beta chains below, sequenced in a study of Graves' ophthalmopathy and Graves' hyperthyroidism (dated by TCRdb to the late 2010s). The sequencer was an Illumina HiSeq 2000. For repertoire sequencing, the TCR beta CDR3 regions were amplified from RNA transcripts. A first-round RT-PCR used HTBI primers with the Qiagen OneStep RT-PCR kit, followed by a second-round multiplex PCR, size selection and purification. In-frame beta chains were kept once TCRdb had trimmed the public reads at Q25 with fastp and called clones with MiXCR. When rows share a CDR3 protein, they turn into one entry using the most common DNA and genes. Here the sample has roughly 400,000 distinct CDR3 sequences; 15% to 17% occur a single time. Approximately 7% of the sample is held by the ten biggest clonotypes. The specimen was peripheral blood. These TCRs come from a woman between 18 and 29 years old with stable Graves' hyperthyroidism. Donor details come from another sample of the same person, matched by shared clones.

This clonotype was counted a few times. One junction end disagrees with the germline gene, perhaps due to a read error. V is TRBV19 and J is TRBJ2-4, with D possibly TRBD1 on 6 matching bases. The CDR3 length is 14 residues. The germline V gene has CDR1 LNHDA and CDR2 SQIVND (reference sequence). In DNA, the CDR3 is TGTGCCAGTAATAGGGGGTTAGCCAAAAACATTAAGTACTTC. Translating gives CASNRGLAKNIKYF.

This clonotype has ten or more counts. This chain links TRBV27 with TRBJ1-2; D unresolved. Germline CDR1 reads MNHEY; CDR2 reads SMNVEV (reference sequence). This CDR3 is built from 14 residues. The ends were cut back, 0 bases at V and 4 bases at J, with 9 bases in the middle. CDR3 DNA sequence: TGTGCCAGCAGTTTATCTCGGGGTTCCTATGGCTACACCTTC. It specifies CASSLSRGSYGYTF.

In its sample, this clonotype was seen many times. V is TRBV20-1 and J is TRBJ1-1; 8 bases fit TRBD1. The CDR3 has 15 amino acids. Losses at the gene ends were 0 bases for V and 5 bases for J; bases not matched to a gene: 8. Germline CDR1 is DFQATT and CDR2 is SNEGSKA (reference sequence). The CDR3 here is CSARDFDRGGTEAFF. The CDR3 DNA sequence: TGCAGTGCTAGAGATTTCGACAGGGGAGGGACTGAAGCTTTCTTT.

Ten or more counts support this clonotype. CDR3 nucleotide sequence: TGTGCCATCAGTGAGACACCGGGACCGCTGGGGGAGACCCAGTACTTC. Translation gives CAISETPGPLGETQYF. This rearrangement joins TRBV10-3 to TRBJ2-5; D might be TRBD1 or TRBD2, each matching 5 bases. Germline CDR1 and CDR2: ENHRY and SYGVKD. Trimming left V 2 bases short and J 5 bases short, with 18 bases between. The CDR3 runs to 16 residues.

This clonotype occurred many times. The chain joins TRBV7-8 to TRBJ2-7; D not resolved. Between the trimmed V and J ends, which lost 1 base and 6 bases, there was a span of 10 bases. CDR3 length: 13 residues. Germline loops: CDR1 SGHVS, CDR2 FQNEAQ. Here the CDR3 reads CASSLGMEGEQYF. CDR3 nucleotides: TGTGCCAGCAGCTTAGGGATGGAAGGCGAGCAGTACTTC.